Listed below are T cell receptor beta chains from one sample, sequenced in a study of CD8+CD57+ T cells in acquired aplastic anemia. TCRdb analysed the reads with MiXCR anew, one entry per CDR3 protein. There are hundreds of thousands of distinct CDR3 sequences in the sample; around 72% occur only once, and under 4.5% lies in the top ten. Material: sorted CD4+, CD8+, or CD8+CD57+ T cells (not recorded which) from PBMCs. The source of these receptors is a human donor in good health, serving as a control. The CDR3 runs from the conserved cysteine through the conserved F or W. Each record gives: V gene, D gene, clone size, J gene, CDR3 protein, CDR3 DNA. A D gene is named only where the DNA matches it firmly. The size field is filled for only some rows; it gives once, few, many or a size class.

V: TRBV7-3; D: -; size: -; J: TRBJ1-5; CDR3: CASSLNSPGANVLF; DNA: TGTGCCAGCAGTCTCAACTCTCCAGGGGCCAACGTCCTGTTT
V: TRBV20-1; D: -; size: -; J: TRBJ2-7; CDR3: CSAGGPRACDQYF; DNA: TGCAGTGCTGGAGGACCGCGGGCTTGCGATCAGTACTTC
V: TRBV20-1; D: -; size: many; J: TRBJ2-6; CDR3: CSARGAGHGSGANVLTF; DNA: TGCAGTGCTAGAGGGGCAGGCCACGGCTCTGGGGCCAACGTCCTGACTTTC
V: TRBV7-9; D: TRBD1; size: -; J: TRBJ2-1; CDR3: CASSAVGTGDYEQFF; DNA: TGTGCCAGCAGCGCCGTTGGGACAGGGGACTACGAGCAGTTCTTC
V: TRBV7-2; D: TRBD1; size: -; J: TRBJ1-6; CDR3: CASSGGTGDNSPLHF; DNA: TGTGCCAGCAGCGGTGGGACAGGTGATAATTCACCCCTCCACTTT
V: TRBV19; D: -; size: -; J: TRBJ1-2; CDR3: CASSIDHRLNGYTF; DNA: TGTGCCAGCAGTATAGATCACCGGCTGAATGGCTACACCTTC
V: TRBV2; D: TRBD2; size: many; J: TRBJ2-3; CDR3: CASRTSGGGRDTQYF; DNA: TGTGCCAGCAGGACTAGCGGGGGGGGGAGGGATACGCAGTATTTT
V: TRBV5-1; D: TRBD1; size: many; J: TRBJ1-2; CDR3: CASSYGRTGGDGYTF; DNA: TGCGCCAGCAGCTACGGGAGGACAGGGGGCGATGGCTACACCTTC
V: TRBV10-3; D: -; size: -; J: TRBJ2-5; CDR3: CAIRARAGEYGTQYF; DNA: TGTGCCATCAGGGCACGAGCGGGCGAATACGGGACGCAGTACTTC
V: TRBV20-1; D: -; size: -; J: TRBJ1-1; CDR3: CSARARLETAEAFF; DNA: TGCAGTGCTCGAGCGCGTCTCGAGACGGCTGAAGCTTTCTTT
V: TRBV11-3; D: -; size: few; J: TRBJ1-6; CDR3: CASSQEQAQKQRSSYNSPLHF; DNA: TGTGCCAGCAGCCAAGAACAGGCACAGAAACAAAGAAGCTCCTATAATTCACCCCTCCACTTT
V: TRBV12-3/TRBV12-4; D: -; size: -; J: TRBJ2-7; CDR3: CASSFRGLAGREQYF; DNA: TGTGCCAGCAGTTTCAGGGGTCTTGCGGGTCGCGAGCAGTACTTC
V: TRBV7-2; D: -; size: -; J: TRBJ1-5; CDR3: CASRLARNEKQLLHF; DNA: TGTGCCAGCAGATTAGCGAGGAATGAAAAACAGCTCCTGCATTTT
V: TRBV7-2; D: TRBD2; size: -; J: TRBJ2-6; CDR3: CASSVGTSGGADTF; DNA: TGTGCCAGCAGCGTCGGGACTAGCGGGGGCGCAGATACTTTC
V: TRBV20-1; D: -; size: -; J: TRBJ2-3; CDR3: CSARGDPSTDTQYF; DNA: TGCAGTGCTAGGGGGGATCCCAGCACAGATACGCAGTATTTT
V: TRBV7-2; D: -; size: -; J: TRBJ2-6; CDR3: CASSLVVHGTNDLTF; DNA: TGTGCCAGCAGCTTAGTTGTACATGGGACCAACGACCTTACTTTC
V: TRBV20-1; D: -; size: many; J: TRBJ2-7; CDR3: CSATEEGGAYEQYF; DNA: TGCAGTGCCACCGAGGAGGGGGGGGCCTACGAGCAGTACTTC
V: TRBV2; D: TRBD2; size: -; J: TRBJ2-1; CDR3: CAGRGLDPYNEQFF; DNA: TGTGCCGGCAGGGGACTAGATCCCTACAATGAGCAGTTCTTC
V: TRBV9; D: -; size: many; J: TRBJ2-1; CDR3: CASSAAGAYNEQFF; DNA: TGTGCCAGCAGCGCAGCAGGGGCTTACAATGAGCAGTTCTTC
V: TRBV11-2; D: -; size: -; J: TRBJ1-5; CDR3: CASSLIGHQPQHF; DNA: TGTGCCAGCAGCTTAATCGGACATCAGCCCCAGCATTTT
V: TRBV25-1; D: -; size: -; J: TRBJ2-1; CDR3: CASSERGNEQFF; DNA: TGTGCCAGCAGTGAAAGGGGTAATGAGCAGTTCTTC
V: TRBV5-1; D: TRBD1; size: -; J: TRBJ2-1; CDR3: CASSHRGETEFF; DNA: TGCGCCAGCAGCCACAGGGGGGAGACTGAGTTCTTC
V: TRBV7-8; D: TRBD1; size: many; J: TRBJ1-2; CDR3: CASSNRDRAYGYTF; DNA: TGTGCCAGCAGCAACCGGGACAGGGCCTATGGCTACACCTTC
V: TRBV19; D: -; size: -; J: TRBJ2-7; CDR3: CASSLDSTYEQYF; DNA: TGTGCCAGTTCCCTCGACAGTACCTACGAGCAGTACTTC
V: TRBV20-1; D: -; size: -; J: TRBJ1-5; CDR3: CSARGDSHYDQPQHF; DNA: TGCAGTGCTAGGGGAGACAGCCACTATGATCAGCCCCAGCATTTT
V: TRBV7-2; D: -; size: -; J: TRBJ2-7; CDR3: CTSSLGTSSYEQYF; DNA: TGTACCAGCAGCTTAGGGACCAGCTCCTACGAGCAGTACTTC
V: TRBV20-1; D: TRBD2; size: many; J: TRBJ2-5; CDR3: CSARDTTGGHETQYF; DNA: TGCAGTGCTAGAGATACGACGGGGGGGCATGAGACCCAGTACTTC
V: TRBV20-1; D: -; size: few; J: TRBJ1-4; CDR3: CSARSGINEKLFF; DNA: TGCAGTGCTAGGTCCGGGATTAATGAAAAACTGTTTTTT
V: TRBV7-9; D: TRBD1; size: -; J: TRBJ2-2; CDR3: CASSVWTGSGELFF; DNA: TGTGCCAGCAGCGTCTGGACAGGGTCCGGGGAGCTGTTTTTT
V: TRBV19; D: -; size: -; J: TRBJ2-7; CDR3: CASTDPLGSYEQYF; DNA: TGTGCCAGTACCGACCCCTTGGGCTCCTACGAGCAGTACTTC
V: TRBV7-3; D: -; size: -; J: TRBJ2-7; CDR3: CASSSSRTYEQYF; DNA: TGTGCCAGCAGCTCGTCGAGGACCTACGAGCAGTACTTC
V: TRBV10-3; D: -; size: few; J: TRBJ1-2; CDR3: CAINESQDYGYTF; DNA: TGTGCCATCAATGAGTCCCAGGACTATGGCTACACCTTC
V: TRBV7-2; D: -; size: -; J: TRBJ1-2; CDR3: CASSLAPQETQYFTF; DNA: TGTGCCAGCAGCTTAGCCCCGCAAGAGACGCAGTACTTCACCTTC
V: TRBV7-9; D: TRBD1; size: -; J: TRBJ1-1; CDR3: CASSFSGTDRRPKAFF; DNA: TGTGCCAGCAGCTTTTCCGGGACGGACAGGAGACCCAAAGCTTTCTTT